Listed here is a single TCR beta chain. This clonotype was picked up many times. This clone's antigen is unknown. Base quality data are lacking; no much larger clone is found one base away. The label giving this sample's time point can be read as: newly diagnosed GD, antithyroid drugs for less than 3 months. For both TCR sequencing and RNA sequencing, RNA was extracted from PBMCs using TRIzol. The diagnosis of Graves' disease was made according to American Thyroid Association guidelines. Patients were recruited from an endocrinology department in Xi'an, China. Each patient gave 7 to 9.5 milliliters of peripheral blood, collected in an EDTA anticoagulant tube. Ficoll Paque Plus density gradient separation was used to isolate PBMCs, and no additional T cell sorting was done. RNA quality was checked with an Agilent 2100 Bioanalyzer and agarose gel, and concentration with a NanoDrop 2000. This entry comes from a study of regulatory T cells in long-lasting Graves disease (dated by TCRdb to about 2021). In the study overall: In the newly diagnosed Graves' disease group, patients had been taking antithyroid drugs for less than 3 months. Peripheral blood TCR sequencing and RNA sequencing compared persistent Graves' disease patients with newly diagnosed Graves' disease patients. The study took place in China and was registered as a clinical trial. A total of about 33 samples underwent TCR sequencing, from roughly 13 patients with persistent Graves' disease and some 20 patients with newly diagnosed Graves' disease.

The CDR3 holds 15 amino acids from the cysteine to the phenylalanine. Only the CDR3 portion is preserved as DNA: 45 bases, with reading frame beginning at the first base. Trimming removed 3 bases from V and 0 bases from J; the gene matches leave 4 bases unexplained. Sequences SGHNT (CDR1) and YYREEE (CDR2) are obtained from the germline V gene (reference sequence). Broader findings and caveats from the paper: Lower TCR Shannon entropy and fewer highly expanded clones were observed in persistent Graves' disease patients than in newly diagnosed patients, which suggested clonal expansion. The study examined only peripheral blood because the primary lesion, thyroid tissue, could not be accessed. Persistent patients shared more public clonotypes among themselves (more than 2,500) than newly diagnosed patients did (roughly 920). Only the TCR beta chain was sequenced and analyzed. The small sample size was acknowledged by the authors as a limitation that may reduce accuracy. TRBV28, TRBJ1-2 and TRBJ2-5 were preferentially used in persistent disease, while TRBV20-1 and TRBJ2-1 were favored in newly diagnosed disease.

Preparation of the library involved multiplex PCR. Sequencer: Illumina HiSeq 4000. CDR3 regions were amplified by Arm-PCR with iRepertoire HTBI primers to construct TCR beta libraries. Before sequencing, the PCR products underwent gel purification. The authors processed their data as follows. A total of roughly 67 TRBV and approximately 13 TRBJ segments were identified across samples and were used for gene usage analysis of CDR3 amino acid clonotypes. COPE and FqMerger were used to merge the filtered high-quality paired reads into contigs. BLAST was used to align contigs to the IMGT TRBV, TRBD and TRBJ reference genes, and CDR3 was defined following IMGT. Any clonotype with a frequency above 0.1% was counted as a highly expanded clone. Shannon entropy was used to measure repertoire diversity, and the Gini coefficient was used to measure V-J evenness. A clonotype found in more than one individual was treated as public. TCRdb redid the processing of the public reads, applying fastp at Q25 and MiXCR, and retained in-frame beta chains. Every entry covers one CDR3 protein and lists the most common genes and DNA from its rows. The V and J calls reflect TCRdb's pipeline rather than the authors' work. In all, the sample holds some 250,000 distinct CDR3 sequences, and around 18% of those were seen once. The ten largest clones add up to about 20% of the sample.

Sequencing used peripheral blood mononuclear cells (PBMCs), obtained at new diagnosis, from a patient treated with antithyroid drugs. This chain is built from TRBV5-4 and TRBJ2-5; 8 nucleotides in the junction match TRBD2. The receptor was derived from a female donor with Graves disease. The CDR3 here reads CASSSGTRNQETQYF. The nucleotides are TGTGCCAGCAGCTCCGGGACTAGAAACCAAGAGACCCAGTACTTC.